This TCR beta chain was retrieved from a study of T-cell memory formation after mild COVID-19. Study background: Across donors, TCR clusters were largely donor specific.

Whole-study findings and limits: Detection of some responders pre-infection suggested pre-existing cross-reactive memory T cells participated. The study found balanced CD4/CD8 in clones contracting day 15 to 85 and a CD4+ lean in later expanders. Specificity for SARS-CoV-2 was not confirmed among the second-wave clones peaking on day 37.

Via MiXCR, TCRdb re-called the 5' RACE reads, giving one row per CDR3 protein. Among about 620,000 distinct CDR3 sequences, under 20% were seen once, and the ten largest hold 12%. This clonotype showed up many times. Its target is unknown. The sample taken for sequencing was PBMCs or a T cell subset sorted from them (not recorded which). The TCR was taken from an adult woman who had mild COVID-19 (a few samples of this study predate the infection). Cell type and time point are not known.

The CDR3 coding sequence is TGCAGCGTCGCCCTGACGGCGCCCCTCTACGAGCAGTACTTC. It yields the protein CSVALTAPLYEQYF. V is TRBV29-1 and J is TRBJ2-7; no clear D. V lost 6 bases and J lost 3, with 18 bases in between. Looked up from germline, CDR1 is SQVTM and CDR2 is ANQGSEA. The CDR3 consists of 14 residues.